The sequence of this T cell receptor (beta chain) was determined in a study of blood T cells in healthy people across ages. Across the whole study: Capturing about one barcoded beta molecule per two T cells was achieved by template switching.

A minimum of 6 micrograms of total RNA was extracted per sample. There are a few counts of this clonotype. The authors ran a second PCR of roughly 7 to 11 cycles using a sample-barcoded 5' primer and a J-beta primer mix. Every molecule of cDNA carried a tag from a template-switch adaptor with 12 random nucleotides. TCRdb re-called the 5' RACE reads through MiXCR, storing one row per CDR3 protein. The table records hundreds of thousands of distinct CDR3 sequences, around 25% of them present only once. These same data were also listed under a study on T cells of mothers and their children.

The source of this sequence is a boy younger than 18 in good health. Input material: blood.

CDR3: CSVGQGDSEQFF. In DNA, the CDR3 is TGCAGCGTTGGGCAGGGGGACAGTGAGCAGTTCTTC. The rearrangement joins TRBV29-1 to TRBJ2-5; TRBD1 matches 7 bases. The DNA end favors TRBJ2-1, so the J call may be wrong. CDR3 length equals 12 residues. The germline gives CDR1 SQVTM, CDR2 ANQGSEA.